Following are 7 T cell receptor beta chains from one sample sequenced in a study of T cell changes during pregnancy in multiple sclerosis. Method: immunoSEQ multiplex PCR; TCRdb's copy keeps in-frame clones and lacks some. Among around 99,000 clones, 85% to 95% were seen once, and the ten largest hold about 0.78%. The sample in question was peripheral blood, obtained in the third trimester of pregnancy. The receptors shown here come from a female donor in good health, enrolled as a control in a pregnancy study.

The chain recombines TRBV19 with TRBJ2-7, with 9 bases matching TRBD1. The CDR3 runs 16 residues. The germline V gene encodes CDR1 LNHDA and CDR2 SQIVND (reference sequence). V trimming: 3 bases; J trimming: 4 bases; junction bases outside the gene matches: 10. The CDR3 protein is CASSMKEGQGIYEQYF. CDR3 bases: TGTGCCAGTAGTATGAAGGAGGGACAGGGAATTTACGAGCAGTACTTC. Full variable domain (outside the CDR3, taken from reference TRBV19 and TRBJ2-7): DGGITQSPKYLFRKEGQNVTLSCEQNLNHDAMYWYRQDPGQGLRLIYYSQIVNDFQKGDIAEGYSVSREKKESFPLTVTSAQKNPTAFYLCASSMKEGQGIYEQYFGPGTRLTVT.

The rearrangement links TRBV5-1 to TRBJ2-7, with 7 nucleotides matching TRBD1. The V segment lost 3 bases and the J segment 0 bases; nucleotides outside the gene matches: 3. Germline CDR1 and CDR2: SGHRS and YFSETQ. The CDR3 runs to 14 residues. The CDR3, as DNA: TGCGCCAGCAGCTACCGGGACAGCTCCTACGAGCAGTACTTC. This encodes CASSYRDSSYEQYF.

The chain carries TRBV7-2 and TRBJ2-7; the D gene is possibly TRBD2 (7 bases). Trimming shortened V by 8 bases and J by 4 bases, and 15 bases separated the two germline ends. The CDR3 has 13 amino acids. CDR1 and CDR2 from the germline V gene are SGHTA and FQGNSA. The CDR3 loop reads CASGAGEGYEQYF. The DNA for the CDR3 is TGTGCCAGCGGCGCAGGGGAGGGATACGAGCAGTACTTC.

This clone was seen only once. The rearrangement uses TRBV7-2 and TRBJ2-3; TRBD1 is a possible D gene (6 bases). Germline V gives CDR1 SGHTA, CDR2 FQGNSA. The V gene lost 5 bases and the J gene lost 1 base, with 13 bases spanning the gap. The CDR3 totals 15 residues. Here the CDR3 reads CASSQQGVGTDTQYF. CDR3 bases: TGTGCCAGCAGCCAACAGGGAGTTGGCACAGATACGCAGTATTTT.

The J gene is TRBJ1-1, the V gene TRBV11-2; 7 bases fit TRBD1. Germline CDR1 reads SGHAT; CDR2 reads FQNNGV. V gave up 5 bases and J gave up 4 bases; unmatched junction bases: 10. The CDR3 totals 15 residues. CDR3 in amino acids: CASSRRQGQGTEAFF. The CDR3, as DNA: TGTGCCAGCAGCCGTAGACAGGGACAAGGCACTGAAGCTTTCTTT.

This chain links TRBV19 with TRBJ1-1; D is unresolved. The germline V gene encodes CDR1 LNHDA and CDR2 SQIVND (reference sequence). Trimming shortened V by 5 bases and J by 2 bases, and 12 bases separated the two germline ends. The CDR3 totals 14 residues. CDR3 bases: TGTGCCAGTAGTGCGGCGACCGTAAACACTGAAGCTTTCTTT. It specifies CASSAATVNTEAFF.

The rearrangement uses TRBV5-1 and TRBJ2-7; D may be TRBD1 (8 bases). V was clipped by 1 base and J by 3 bases, with 11 bases between them. The CDR3 runs to 14 residues. Germline V gene lookup returns CDR1 SGHRS and CDR2 YFSETQ. As DNA, the CDR3 is TGCGCCAGCAGCTTGACAGGGGGGGACTACGAGCAGTACTTC. Amino acid sequence: CASSLTGGDYEQYF.